The 8 T cell receptor beta chains listed next were all sequenced from one sample in a study of circulating and synovial CD4+ cells in juvenile arthritis. Sequencing was performed with immunoSEQ multiplex PCR; in TCRdb, only in-frame clones are kept and a portion is missing. The profile shows tens of thousands of clones, roughly 94% of them singletons. The specimen sequenced was CD4+ T cells from blood. These TCRs come from a human donor with juvenile idiopathic arthritis.

V gene TRBV7-2 combines with J gene TRBJ1-2, with D perhaps TRBD1 (6 bases). V was clipped by 1 base and J by 3 bases, with 15 bases between them. In germline, CDR1 is SGHTA, CDR2 FQGNSA. CDR3 length equals 16 residues. The CDR3 coding sequence is TGTGCCAGCAGCTTAGATGGGGGGGGCCTGGACTATGGCTACACCTTC. This gives the protein CASSLDGGGLDYGYTF.

CDR3 region: CASSSTGMNTEAFF. The CDR3 region has the DNA TGCGCCAGCAGCTCGACAGGGATGAACACTGAAGCTTTCTTT. The chain recombines TRBV5-1 with TRBJ1-1; 7 bases align to TRBD1. V lost 3 bases, J lost 0 bases, and 2 bases stayed unmatched. The germline gives CDR1 SGHRS, CDR2 YFSETQ. The CDR3 spans 14 residues.

J is TRBJ1-1 and V is TRBV20-1; a possible D gene is TRBD1 (5 bases). Per germline, CDR1 DFQATT and CDR2 SNEGSKA (reference sequence). Deletions cut 0 bases from V and 7 bases from J, with 6 bases between. CDR3 size: 11 residues. The CDR3 loop is CSAREGGEAFF. Here the CDR3 DNA reads TGCAGTGCTAGAGAGGGGGGTGAAGCTTTCTTT.

In this sample, this clone turned up once. The J gene is TRBJ1-1, the V gene TRBV19, with D unresolved. Germline lookup yields CDR1 LNHDA and CDR2 SQIVND (reference sequence). The CDR3 loop spans 14 amino acids. V lost 6 bases and J 1 base, leaving 12 bases between the germline ends. CDR3 loop: CASSRSRGNTEAFF. CDR3 bases: TGTGCCAGTAGCCGGTCCCGGGGGAACACTGAAGCTTTCTTT.

The J gene is TRBJ1-3, the V gene TRBV7-6; perhaps TRBD1 as D (5 bases). Germline CDR1 is SGHVS and CDR2 is FNYEAQ. V lost 2 bases to trimming and J lost 0 bases, with 8 bases between them. The CDR3 length is 15 residues. This CDR3 reads CASSLTGSSGNTIYF. Written as DNA, the CDR3 is TGTGCCAGCAGCTTAACAGGCAGCTCTGGAAACACCATATATTTT.

This CDR3 reads CASLLGQGGTEAFF. In DNA, the CDR3 is TGTGCCAGCCTTCTTGGACAGGGGGGTACTGAAGCTTTCTTT. The chain recombines TRBV6-5 with TRBJ1-1, with 10 bases that match TRBD1. J lost 5 bases, V lost 8 bases, and 8 bases had no gene match. The CDR3 is 14 amino acids. Germline V gives CDR1 MNHEY, CDR2 SVGAGI.

This clone was recorded only once. The chain uses TRBV9 and TRBJ2-6; the D gene is possibly TRBD1 (5 bases). V lost 6 bases and J 0 bases, leaving 16 bases between the germline ends. Germline V CDR1 and CDR2: SGDLS, YYNGEE. This CDR3 has 17 residues. The chain's CDR3 is CASNPGKAYSGANVLTF. For the CDR3, the DNA is TGTGCCAGCAACCCAGGGAAGGCATACTCTGGGGCCAACGTCCTGACTTTC.

The chain links TRBV7-3 to TRBJ2-2; D is possibly TRBD2 (6 bases). Per the germline V gene, CDR1 is SGHTA and CDR2 is FQGTGA. The ends were cut back, 7 bases at V and 3 bases at J, with 24 bases in the middle. The CDR3 runs to 18 residues. CDR3 in amino acids: CASIDTKGLPTHTGELFF. For the CDR3, the DNA is TGTGCCAGCATCGATACTAAGGGACTTCCTACTCACACCGGGGAGCTGTTTTTT.